These T cell receptor beta chains were read from a single sample in a study of shared clonotypes between healthy human individuals. Sequencing was performed with immunoSEQ multiplex PCR; in TCRdb, only in-frame clones are kept and a portion is missing. Among approximately 1.9 million clones listed, 93% were seen once. The specimen was naive CD8+ T cells from PBMCs. The origin of the receptors is a man aged 18-30 years in good health. Some clones in this sample may be carry-over from other donors' samples. Both conserved end residues are part of each CDR3. The D gene is left open where the match is weak. Clone size is stated in some rows and not others, as once, few, many or a class when expanded.

size | D | J | V | CDR3 | DNA
NA | NA | TRBJ2-2 | TRBV15 | CATSPGRRDRNTGELFF | TGTGCCACCAGCCCTGGGCGGCGGGACAGAAACACCGGGGAGCTGTTTTTT
NA | NA | TRBJ2-7 | TRBV4-1 | CASSQASGLSYEQYF | TGCGCCAGCAGCCAAGCGTCAGGGCTATCCTACGAGCAGTACTTC
NA | NA | TRBJ1-1 | TRBV5-4 | CASSRDTNFMNTEAFF | TGTGCCAGCAGCCGCGACACAAACTTCATGAACACTGAAGCTTTCTTT
NA | TRBD2 | TRBJ2-1 | TRBV11-1 | CASSLDVAGGLSYNEQFF | TGTGCCAGCAGCTTAGACGTAGCGGGAGGTCTGTCCTACAATGAGCAGTTCTTC
NA | NA | TRBJ2-3 | TRBV28 | CASSREVDWDTQYF | TGTGCCAGCAGCAGAGAGGTGGATTGGGATACGCAGTATTTT
once | TRBD1 | TRBJ1-1 | TRBV6-6 | CAGRQGGTEAFF | TGTGCCGGCCGACAGGGCGGCACTGAAGCTTTCTTT
NA | NA | TRBJ2-7 | TRBV6-1 | CASSEYGLSYEQYF | TGTGCCAGCAGTGAGTACGGGTTATCCTACGAGCAGTACTTC
NA | NA | TRBJ1-5 | TRBV27 | CASSLYSYSNQPQHF | TGTGCCAGCAGTTTATACAGTTATAGCAATCAGCCCCAGCATTTT
few | NA | TRBJ1-1 | TRBV5-4 | CASSFGLEAFF | TGTGCCAGCAGCTTTGGCCTTGAAGCTTTCTTT
NA | NA | TRBJ1-5 | TRBV7-8 | CASSSRRRGSNQPQHF | TGTGCCAGCAGTTCCCGGCGGAGGGGTAGCAATCAGCCCCAGCATTTT
NA | NA | TRBJ2-1 | TRBV27 | CASSLVAVTNNEQFF | TGTGCCAGCAGTTTGGTGGCAGTCACTAACAATGAGCAGTTCTTC
NA | TRBD1 | TRBJ2-7 | TRBV7-8 | CASSPRGQGDYEQYF | TGTGCCAGCAGCCCCCGTGGACAGGGGGACTACGAGCAGTACTTC
NA | TRBD1 | TRBJ1-2 | TRBV4-3 | CASSHDRGLANYGYTF | TGCGCCAGCAGCCATGACAGGGGTCTAGCTAACTATGGCTACACCTTC
NA | NA | TRBJ2-7 | TRBV11-2 | CASSLHHNFYEQYF | TGTGCCAGCAGCCTACACCATAACTTTTACGAGCAGTACTTC
NA | NA | TRBJ1-5 | TRBV4-1 | CASSQEGQDSNQPQHF | TGCGCCAGCAGCCAAGAAGGGCAGGATAGCAATCAGCCCCAGCATTTT
NA | NA | TRBJ2-7 | TRBV7-9 | CASGAGSPYEQYF | TGTGCCAGCGGGGCAGGGTCCCCCTACGAGCAGTACTTC
NA | NA | TRBJ1-2 | TRBV19 | CASSIRGRRGDGYTF | TGTGCCAGTAGTATTAGGGGCAGGAGAGGGGATGGCTACACCTTC
NA | NA | TRBJ2-1 | TRBV9 | CASSPQGASGTRNEQFF | TGTGCCAGCAGCCCGCAGGGGGCTAGCGGGACCAGGAATGAGCAGTTCTTC
NA | NA | TRBJ2-7 | TRBV7-2 | CASSLVGGGSYEQYF | TGTGCCAGCAGCTTAGTTGGGGGAGGCTCCTACGAGCAGTACTTC
NA | NA | TRBJ2-4 | TRBV27 | CASSSPRLAKNIQYF | TGTGCCAGCAGTTCTCCTCGACTAGCCAAAAACATTCAGTACTTC
NA | NA | TRBJ1-1 | TRBV27 | CASRGRVSMNTEAFF | TGTGCCAGCAGGGGCCGGGTTTCAATGAACACTGAAGCTTTCTTT
NA | NA | TRBJ2-7 | TRBV5-8 | CASTRTAGSYEQYF | TGTGCCAGCACCAGGACAGCCGGCTCCTACGAGCAGTACTTC